The present TCR beta chain was sequenced within a study of T cells in Graves' hyperthyroidism and ophthalmopathy (dated by TCRdb to the late 2010s). With respect to the entire study: Peripheral blood was sampled at the time of initial diagnosis, prior to any treatment. Prospective prediction of ophthalmopathy was tested in an independent validation cohort consisting of about 20 hyperthyroidism patients and some 17 patients who later progressed to ophthalmopathy. The paper reports TCR Vbeta CDR3 sequencing of roughly 140 peripheral blood samples: under 45 ophthalmopathy, fewer than 80 hyperthyroidism and about 17 progressor patients. Thyroid tissue and blood T-cell repertoires from roughly six Graves' hyperthyroidism patients were also compared in the study. After blood sampling, hyperthyroidism patients were treated with methimazole at a starting dose of 30 mg daily, and ophthalmopathy patients were treated with high-dose intravenous methylprednisolone. The roughly 91 discovery patients were randomly divided into training and test sets at a 7:3 ratio. A discovery cohort of approximately 97 patients, 43 with Graves' ophthalmopathy and 55 to 65 with stable Graves' hyperthyroidism, was used to find distinguishing TCR V-J signatures.

In the ophthalmopathy patients, disease was moderately to severely active, with a Clinical Activity Score of 3 or more, a NOSPECS grade of 4 or more, and a duration of less than 3 months. The study excluded patients with uncontrolled infections, other autoimmune diseases, pregnancy or lactation. Diagnoses were established on the basis of clinical symptoms, serum thyroxine and TRAb, thyroid ultrasound, and orbital computed tomography. Ficoll-Paque density gradient centrifugation was used to isolate PBMCs from approximately 11 ml of fresh peripheral blood. Total RNA was extracted with Trizol reagent, and quality was checked on an Agilent 2100 Bioanalyzer. From the cysteine up to the phenylalanine, the CDR3 has a length of 16 residues. CDR3 DNA is the only sequence kept; it has 48 bases, read in frame from the first base. The germline V gene sets CDR1 to MGHRA and CDR2 to YSYEKL. Trimming leaves V shorter by 1 base and J shorter by 2 bases, with the junction holding 6 bases beyond the gene matches.

Paper-wide results and their limitations: In cross-validation, a model built on a 13 V-J signature told ophthalmopathy apart from stable hyperthyroidism with approximately 91% sensitivity and 81% to 82% specificity, and in testing the same model reached 80%/75%. Sample size was not statistically predetermined, and blinding of investigators to group allocation was not performed. In validation, the model predicted progression to ophthalmopathy a median of roughly 6.2 months before onset, with around 70% sensitivity and almost 75% specificity. Blood samples also contained most of the expanded thyroid clonotypes (frequency above 0.001), which suggests that blood repertoires may reflect thyroid immune responses.

The TCR beta CDR3 regions were amplified from RNA transcripts. The first round of RT-PCR for the TCR CDR3 was performed with the HTBI primer set and the Qiagen OneStep RT-PCR kit. The libraries were constructed in a second round of multiplex PCR and then size-selected and purified. The libraries were sequenced on an Illumina HiSeq2000 using paired-end 100 bp reads. As for the original processing: SOAPnuke was used to process the raw data, throwing out any read that contained adapters or uncalled bases, had a mean Phred below 15, or lacked an exact constant-primer or identifier match. High-quality paired reads were merged using COPE v1.2.5, and each unique nucleotide sequence was defined as a clonotype. MiTCR v1.1 was used to align the clonotypes against IMGT TRBV, TRBD and TRBJ reference segments. The analysis included only V-J combinations with a frequency above 0.0001, which together covered 99% to 99.2% of the repertoires. The TCS score was defined as F50 (clonal expansion) divided by E x V (chaos), with BLOSUM62-based TCRdist calculated between CDR3 peptides within each V-J. Welch's t-statistics and random forest reduced fewer than 550 V-J features to 10 to 15, which were used in a naive Bayes classifier (R e1071). The raw public data were reprocessed by TCRdb itself: fastp quality trimming at Q25, MiXCR clonotype calling, in-frame beta chains only. Every entry covers one CDR3 protein and lists the most common genes and DNA from its rows. TCRdb's processing, not the study's, gives the V and J calls here. The sample includes about half a million distinct CDR3 sequences, with just under 20% observed a single time. In total, the top ten clones hold around 50% of the sample.

This clonotype was seen a handful of times. It lacks a known antigen. Base-call qualities are not available, and no considerably larger clone is one nucleotide away. Sequenced: blood. In this chain, TRBV4-1 is recombined with TRBJ2-7, with 9 junctional bases fitting TRBD1. The TCR was taken from a man aged 35 to 55 with Graves' ophthalmopathy. The nucleotide sequence reads as follows: TGCGCCAGCAGCCAAGTGGGACAGGGAGGCACCTACGAGCAGTACTTC. This translates into CASSQVGQGGTYEQYF.